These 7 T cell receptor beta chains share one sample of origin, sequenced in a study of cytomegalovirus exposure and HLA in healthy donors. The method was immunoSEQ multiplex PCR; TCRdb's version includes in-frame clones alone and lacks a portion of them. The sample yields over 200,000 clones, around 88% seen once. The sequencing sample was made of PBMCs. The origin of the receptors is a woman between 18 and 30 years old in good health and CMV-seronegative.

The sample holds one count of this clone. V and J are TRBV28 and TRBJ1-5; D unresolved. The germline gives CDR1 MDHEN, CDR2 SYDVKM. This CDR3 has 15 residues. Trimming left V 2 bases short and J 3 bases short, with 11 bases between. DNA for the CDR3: TGTGCCAGCAGTTTACGAGCGAAGTTCAATCAGCCCCAGCATTTT. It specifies CASSLRAKFNQPQHF.

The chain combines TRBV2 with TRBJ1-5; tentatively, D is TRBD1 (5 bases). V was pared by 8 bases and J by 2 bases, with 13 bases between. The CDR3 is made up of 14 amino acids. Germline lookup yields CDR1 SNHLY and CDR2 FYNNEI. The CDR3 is CASGGEQGNQPQHF. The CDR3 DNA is TGTGCCAGCGGAGGGGAACAGGGCAATCAGCCCCAGCATTTT.

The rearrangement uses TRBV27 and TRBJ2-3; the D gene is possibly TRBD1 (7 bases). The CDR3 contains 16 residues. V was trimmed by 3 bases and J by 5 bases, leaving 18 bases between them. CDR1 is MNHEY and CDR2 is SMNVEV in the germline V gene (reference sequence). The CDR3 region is CASSLWTGGAGDTQYF. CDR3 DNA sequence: TGTGCCAGCAGTTTGTGGACAGGCGGGGCAGGAGATACGCAGTATTTT.

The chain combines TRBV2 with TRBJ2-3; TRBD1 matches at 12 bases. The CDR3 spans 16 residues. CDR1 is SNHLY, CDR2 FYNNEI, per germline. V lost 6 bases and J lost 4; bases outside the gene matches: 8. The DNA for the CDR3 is TGTGCCAGCAGACTCCGGGACAGGGGGCTTGCAGATACGCAGTATTTT. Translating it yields CASRLRDRGLADTQYF.

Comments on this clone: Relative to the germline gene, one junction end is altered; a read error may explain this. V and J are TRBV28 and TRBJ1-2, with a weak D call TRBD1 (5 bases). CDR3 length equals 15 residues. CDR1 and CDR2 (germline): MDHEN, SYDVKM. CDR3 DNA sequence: TGTGCCAGCAGTTTCCAGGGTCAGGCTAACTATGGCTATACCTTC. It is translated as CASSFQGQANYGYTF.

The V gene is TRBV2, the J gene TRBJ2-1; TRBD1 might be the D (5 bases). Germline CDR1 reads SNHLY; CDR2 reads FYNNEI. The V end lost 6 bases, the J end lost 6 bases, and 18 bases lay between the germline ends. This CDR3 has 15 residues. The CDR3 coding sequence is TGTGCCAGCAGCCCCGGACACGCGTCGTTCAATGAGCAGTTCTTC. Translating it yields CASSPGHASFNEQFF.

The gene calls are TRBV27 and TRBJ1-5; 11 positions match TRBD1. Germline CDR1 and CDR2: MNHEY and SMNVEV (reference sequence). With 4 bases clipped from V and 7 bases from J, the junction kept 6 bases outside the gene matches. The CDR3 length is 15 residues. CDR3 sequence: CASSSDRGLGQPQHF. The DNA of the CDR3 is TGTGCCAGCAGTTCGGACAGGGGGCTGGGGCAGCCCCAGCATTTT.